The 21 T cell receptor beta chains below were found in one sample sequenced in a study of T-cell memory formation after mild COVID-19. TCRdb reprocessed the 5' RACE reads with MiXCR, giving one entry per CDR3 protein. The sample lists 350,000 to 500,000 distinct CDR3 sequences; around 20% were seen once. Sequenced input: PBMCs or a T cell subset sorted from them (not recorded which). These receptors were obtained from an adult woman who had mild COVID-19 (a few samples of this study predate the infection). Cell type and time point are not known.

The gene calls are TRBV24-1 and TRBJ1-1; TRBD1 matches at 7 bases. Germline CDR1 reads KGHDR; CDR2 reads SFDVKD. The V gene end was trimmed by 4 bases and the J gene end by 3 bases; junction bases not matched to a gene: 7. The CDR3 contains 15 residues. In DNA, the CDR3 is TGTGCCACCAGTGAGAATACAGGGGCCGACACTGAAGCTTTCTTT. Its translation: CATSENTGADTEAFF.

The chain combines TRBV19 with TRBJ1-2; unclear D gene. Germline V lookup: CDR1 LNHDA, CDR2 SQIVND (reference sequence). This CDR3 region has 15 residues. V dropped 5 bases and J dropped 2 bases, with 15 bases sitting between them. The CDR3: CASSGRFGPNYGYTF. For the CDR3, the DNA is TGTGCCAGTAGTGGTCGATTCGGCCCCAACTATGGCTACACCTTC.

The CDR3 sequence is CASKTGQSREQFF. As DNA, the CDR3 is TGTGCCAGCAAAACGGGGCAGTCCAGGGAGCAGTTCTTC. V and J are TRBV2 and TRBJ2-1; either TRBD1 or TRBD2 may supply D (5 bases each). V lost 7 bases to trimming and J lost 10 bases, with 17 bases between them. Germline V gene lookup returns CDR1 SNHLY and CDR2 FYNNEI. The CDR3 sequence is 13 residues long.

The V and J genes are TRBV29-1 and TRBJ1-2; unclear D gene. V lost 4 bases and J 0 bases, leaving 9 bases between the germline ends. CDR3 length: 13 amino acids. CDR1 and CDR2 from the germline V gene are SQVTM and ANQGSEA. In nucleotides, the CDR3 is TGCAGCGTTGCACACCGGGCTAACTATGGCTACACCTTC. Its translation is CSVAHRANYGYTF.

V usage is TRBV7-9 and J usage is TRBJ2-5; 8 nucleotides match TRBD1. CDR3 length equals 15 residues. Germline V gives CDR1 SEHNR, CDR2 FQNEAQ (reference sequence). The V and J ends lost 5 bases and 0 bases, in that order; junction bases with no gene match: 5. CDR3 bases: TGTGCCAGCAGCCCGCCGACAGGGGACCAAGAGACCCAGTACTTC. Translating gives CASSPPTGDQETQYF.

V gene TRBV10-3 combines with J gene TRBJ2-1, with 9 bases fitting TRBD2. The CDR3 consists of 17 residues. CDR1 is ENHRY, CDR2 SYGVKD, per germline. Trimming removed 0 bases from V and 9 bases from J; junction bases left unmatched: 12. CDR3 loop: CAISESLRAGGPSEQFF. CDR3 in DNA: TGTGCCATCAGTGAGTCCTTACGAGCGGGAGGCCCGAGTGAGCAGTTCTTC.

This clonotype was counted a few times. CDR3 in amino acids: CASSSLGTVPGELFF. Written as DNA, the CDR3 is TGTGCCAGCAGCTCCCTCGGGACGGTGCCCGGGGAGCTGTTTTTT. The chain uses TRBV7-9 and TRBJ2-2, with D perhaps matching TRBD1 or TRBD2 (5 bases each). The V and J ends lost 4 bases and 6 bases respectively, with 15 bases between them. The CDR3 runs 15 residues. Germline CDR1 and CDR2: SEHNR and FQNEAQ (reference sequence).

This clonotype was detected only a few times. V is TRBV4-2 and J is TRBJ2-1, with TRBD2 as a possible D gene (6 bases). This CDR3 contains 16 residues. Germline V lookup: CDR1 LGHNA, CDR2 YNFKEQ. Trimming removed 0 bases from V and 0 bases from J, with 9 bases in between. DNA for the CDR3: TGTGCCAGCAGCCAAGATTTGACTAGCTCCTACAATGAGCAGTTCTTC. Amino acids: CASSQDLTSSYNEQFF.

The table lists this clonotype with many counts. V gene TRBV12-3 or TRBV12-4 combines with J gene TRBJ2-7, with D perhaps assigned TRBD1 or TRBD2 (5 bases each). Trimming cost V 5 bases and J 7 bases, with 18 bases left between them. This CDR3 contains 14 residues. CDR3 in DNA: TGTGCCAGCAGTCCCAGGGACGGCTCCTTAGAGCAGTACTTC. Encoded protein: CASSPRDGSLEQYF.

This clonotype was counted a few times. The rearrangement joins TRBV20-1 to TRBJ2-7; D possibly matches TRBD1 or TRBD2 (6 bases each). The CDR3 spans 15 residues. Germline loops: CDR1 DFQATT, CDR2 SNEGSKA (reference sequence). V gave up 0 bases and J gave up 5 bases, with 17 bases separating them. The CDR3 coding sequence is TGCAGTGCTAGAGACGGTTGGGGGGCCGCCCACGAGCAGTACTTC. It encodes CSARDGWGAAHEQYF.

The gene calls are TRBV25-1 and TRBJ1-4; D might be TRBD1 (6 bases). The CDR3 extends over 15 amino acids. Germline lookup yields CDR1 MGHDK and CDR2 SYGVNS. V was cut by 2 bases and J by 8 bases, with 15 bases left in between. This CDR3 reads CASSEHRDGAEKLFF. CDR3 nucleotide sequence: TGTGCCAGCAGTGAACACAGGGACGGAGCCGAAAAACTGTTTTTT.

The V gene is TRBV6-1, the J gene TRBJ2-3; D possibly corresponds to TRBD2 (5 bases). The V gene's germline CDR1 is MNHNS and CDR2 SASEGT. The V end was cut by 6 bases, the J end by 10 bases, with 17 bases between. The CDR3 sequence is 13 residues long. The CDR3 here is CASRSGLSGPQYF. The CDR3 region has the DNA TGTGCCAGCAGAAGCGGCCTCTCTGGTCCGCAGTATTTT.

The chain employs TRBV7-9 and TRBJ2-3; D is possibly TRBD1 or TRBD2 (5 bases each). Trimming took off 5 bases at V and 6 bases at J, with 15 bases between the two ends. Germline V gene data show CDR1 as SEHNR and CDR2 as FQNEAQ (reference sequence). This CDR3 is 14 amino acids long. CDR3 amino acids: CASSTSWGWDTQYF. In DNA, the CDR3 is TGTGCCAGCAGCACAAGCTGGGGGTGGGATACGCAGTATTTT.

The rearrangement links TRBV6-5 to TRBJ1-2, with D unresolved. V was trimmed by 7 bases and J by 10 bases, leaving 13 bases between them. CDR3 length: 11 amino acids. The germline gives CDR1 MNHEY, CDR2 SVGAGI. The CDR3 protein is CASTMTGIYTF. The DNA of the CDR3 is TGTGCCAGCACGATGACGGGGATCTACACCTTC.

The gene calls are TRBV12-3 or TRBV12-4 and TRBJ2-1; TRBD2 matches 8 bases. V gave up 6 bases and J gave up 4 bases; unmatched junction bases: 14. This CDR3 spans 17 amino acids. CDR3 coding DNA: TGTGCCAGCAGCCGTCGAATAGGGGCTAGCGGGTACAATGAGCAGTTCTTC. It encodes CASSRRIGASGYNEQFF.

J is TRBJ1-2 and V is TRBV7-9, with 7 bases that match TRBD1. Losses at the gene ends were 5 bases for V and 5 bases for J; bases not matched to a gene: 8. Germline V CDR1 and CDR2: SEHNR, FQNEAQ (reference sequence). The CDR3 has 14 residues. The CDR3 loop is CASSGPGTVYGYTF. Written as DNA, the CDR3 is TGTGCCAGCAGCGGACCCGGGACAGTATATGGCTACACCTTC. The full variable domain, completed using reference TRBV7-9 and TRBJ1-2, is DTGVSQNPRHKITKRGQNVTFRCDPISEHNRLYWYRQTLGQGPEFLTYFQNEAQLEKSRLLSDRFSAERPKGSFSTLEIQRTEQGDSAMYLCASSGPGTVYGYTFGSGTRLTVV.

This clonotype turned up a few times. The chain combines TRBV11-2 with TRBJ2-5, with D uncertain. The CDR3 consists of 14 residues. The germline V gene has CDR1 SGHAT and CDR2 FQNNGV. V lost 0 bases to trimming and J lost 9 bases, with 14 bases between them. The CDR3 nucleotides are TGTGCCAGCAGCTTAGAGAGCGTGGGTGGATCCCAGTACTTC. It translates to CASSLESVGGSQYF.

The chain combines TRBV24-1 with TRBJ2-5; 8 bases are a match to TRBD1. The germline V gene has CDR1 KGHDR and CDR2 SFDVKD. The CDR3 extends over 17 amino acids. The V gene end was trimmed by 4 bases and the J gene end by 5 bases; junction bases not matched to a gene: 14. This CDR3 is CATSERKGQGGRETQYF. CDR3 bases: TGTGCCACCAGTGAACGCAAAGGACAGGGAGGACGGGAGACCCAGTACTTC.

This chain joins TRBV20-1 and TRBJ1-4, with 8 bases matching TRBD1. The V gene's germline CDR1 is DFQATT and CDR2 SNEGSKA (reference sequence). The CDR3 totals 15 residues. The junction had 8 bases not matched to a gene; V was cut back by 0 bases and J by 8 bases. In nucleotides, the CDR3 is TGCAGTGCTAGAGATGGACAGGGCGGGCGAGAAAAACTGTTTTTT. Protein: CSARDGQGGREKLFF.

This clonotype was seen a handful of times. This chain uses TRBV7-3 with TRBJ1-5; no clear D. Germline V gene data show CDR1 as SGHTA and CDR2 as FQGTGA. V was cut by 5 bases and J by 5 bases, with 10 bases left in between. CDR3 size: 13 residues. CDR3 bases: TGTGCCAGCAGCCTGACACGGGATCAGCCCCAGCATTTT. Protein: CASSLTRDQPQHF.

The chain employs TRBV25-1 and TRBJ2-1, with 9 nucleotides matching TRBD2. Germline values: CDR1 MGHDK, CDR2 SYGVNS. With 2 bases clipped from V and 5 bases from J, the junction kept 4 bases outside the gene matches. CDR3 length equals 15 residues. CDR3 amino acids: CASSEGASGNNEQFF. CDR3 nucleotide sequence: TGTGCCAGCAGTGAAGGGGCTAGCGGGAACAATGAGCAGTTCTTC. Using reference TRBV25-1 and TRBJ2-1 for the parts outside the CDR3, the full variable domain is EADIYQTPRYLVIGTGKKITLECSQTMGHDKMYWYQQDPGMELHLIHYSYGVNSTEKGDLSSESTVSRIRTEHFPLTLESARPSHTSQYLCASSEGASGNNEQFFGPGTRLTVL.